This passage covers 32 T cell receptor beta chains from one sample sequenced in a study of shared clonotypes between healthy human individuals. Here immunoSEQ multiplex PCR was the method, and the copy in TCRdb shows in-frame clones only, minus some. The repertoire includes about 2.4 million clones, 93% of them detected once, and approximately 0.36% sits in the top ten. Sequenced input: naive CD4+ T cells from PBMCs. Indicated subset: CD45RA+ positively selected. These TCRs come from a man between 18 and 29 years old in good health. Some clones in this sample may be carry-over from other donors' samples.

The V call is TRBV19, the J call TRBJ2-7; D gene ambiguous. The CDR3 loop spans 13 amino acids. Germline CDR1 and CDR2: LNHDA and SQIVND (reference sequence). Trimming took off 5 bases at V and 2 bases at J, with 10 bases between the two ends. CDR3 nucleotides: TGTGCCAGTAGTTTTGCCTCAACCTACGAGCAGTACTTC. Translating it yields CASSFASTYEQYF.

Concerning this clone itself: Other DNA variants within this sample encode the same CDR3. The CDR3 DNA reads as TGCGCCAGCAGCATCGGACAGGGGCAAGAGACCCAGTACTTC. Protein: CASSIGQGQETQYF. The chain combines TRBV5-1 with TRBJ2-5, with TRBD1 matching 9 bases. The CDR3 has 14 residues. J lost 2 bases, V lost 4 bases, and 3 bases had no gene match. Germline V CDR1 and CDR2: SGHRS, YFSETQ.

The chain has TRBV27 and TRBJ2-6; a possible D gene is TRBD2 (7 bases). Per the germline V gene, CDR1 is MNHEY and CDR2 is SMNVEV (reference sequence). V was pared by 0 bases and J by 4 bases, with 13 bases between. The CDR3 runs 17 residues. CDR3 amino acids: CASSLSGGGRGANVLTF. The CDR3 DNA reads as TGTGCCAGCAGTTTATCAGGGGGGGGGCGAGGGGCCAACGTCCTGACTTTC.

This clone has just a few counts. The chain couples TRBV28 to TRBJ1-1; D gene unclear. The germline CDR1 and CDR2 sequences are MDHEN and SYDVKM. Trimming took 6 bases from V and 7 from J, leaving 12 bases between them. This CDR3 has 12 amino acids. The CDR3 bases are TGTGCCAGCAGATTGGAACATGGTGAAGCTTTCTTT. This translates into CASRLEHGEAFF.

This chain connects TRBV2 to TRBJ2-2; 8 bases map to TRBD1. Germline CDR1 and CDR2: SNHLY and FYNNEI. CDR3 length: 16 amino acids. V was clipped by 6 bases and J by 5 bases; unmatched bases: 11. CDR3: CASRETDRARTGELFF. The DNA of the CDR3 is TGTGCCAGCAGGGAGACGGACAGGGCTCGTACCGGGGAGCTGTTTTTT.

This clone was recorded only once. The V gene is TRBV9, the J gene TRBJ2-5, with 12 bases matching TRBD1. The V and J ends lost 0 bases and 5 bases, in that order; junction bases with no gene match: 8. Looked up from germline, CDR1 is SGDLS and CDR2 is YYNGEE. The CDR3 is 17 residues long. CDR3 sequence reads: CASSVAPGTGGWETQYF. The CDR3 coding sequence is TGTGCCAGCAGCGTAGCTCCGGGGACAGGGGGCTGGGAGACCCAGTACTTC.

The genes are TRBV5-6 and TRBJ1-5; 7 positions agree with TRBD1. CDR1 SGHDT and CDR2 YYEEEE come from the germline V gene. The CDR3 contains 14 residues. Trimming at V came to 8 bases and at J to 0 bases, leaving 5 bases not matched to a gene. The CDR3 bases are TGTGCCAGTAGGGGGCGGTATAGCAATCAGCCCCAGCATTTT. This translates into CASRGRYSNQPQHF.

The chain joins TRBV9 to TRBJ2-7, with D possibly being TRBD1 (6 bases). The length of the CDR3 is 13 residues. Germline values: CDR1 SGDLS, CDR2 YYNGEE. V was trimmed by 2 bases and J by 4 bases, leaving 10 bases between them. CDR3 DNA: TGTGCCAGCAGCGTCTCGGACAGTTACGAGCAGTACTTC. Protein product: CASSVSDSYEQYF.

The J gene is TRBJ1-2, the V gene TRBV7-2; D unresolved. This CDR3 region has 15 residues. The germline V and J ends were trimmed by 0 bases and 1 base, with 9 bases remaining between them. Per germline, CDR1 SGHTA and CDR2 FQGNSA. In nucleotides, the CDR3 is TGTGCCAGCAGCTTAGCCGGGATGCTTAACTATGGCTACACCTTC. This codes for CASSLAGMLNYGYTF.

Here the CDR3 DNA reads TGCAGCGTGGGAGGACTAGCGGGAGGGCCCTGGCGGTACGAGCAGTACTTC. Amino acid sequence: CSVGGLAGGPWRYEQYF. The chain has TRBV29-1 and TRBJ2-7; 15 bases are a match to TRBD2. The length of the CDR3 is 17 residues. Germline CDR1 and CDR2: SQVTM and ANQGSEA. Trimming removed 6 bases from V and 4 bases from J; junction bases left unmatched: 13.

The chain carries TRBV5-8 and TRBJ2-6, with D possibly being TRBD1 or TRBD2 (5 bases each). The V end was cut by 5 bases, the J end by 3 bases, with 15 bases between. Germline-derived CDR1 and CDR2 are SGHTS and YDEGEE. The CDR3 contains 16 residues. The CDR3, as DNA: TGTGCCAGCAGTCCATGGAGAGGGGTTGGGGCCAACGTCCTGACTTTC. It specifies CASSPWRGVGANVLTF.

The chain joins TRBV7-9 to TRBJ2-3, with 10 bases lining up with TRBD2. CDR1 is SEHNR and CDR2 is FQNEAQ in the germline V gene (reference sequence). Trimming cost V 5 bases and J 2 bases; bases outside gene matches: 16. This CDR3 has 19 residues. Here the CDR3 reads CASSALPGLASTTTDTQYF. In DNA form, the CDR3 reads TGTGCCAGCAGCGCCCTCCCGGGACTAGCGAGCACGACCACAGATACGCAGTATTTT.

CDR3 bases: TGTGCCAGTAGTATGGGACAGTCTTCTAACTATGGCTACACCTTC. Translation gives CASSMGQSSNYGYTF. The chain carries TRBV19 and TRBJ1-2; 7 bases line up with TRBD1. CDR3 size: 15 residues. The V segment lost 3 bases and the J segment 0 bases; nucleotides outside the gene matches: 4. Germline V gene sequence: CDR1 LNHDA, CDR2 SQIVND (reference sequence). Using reference TRBV19 and TRBJ1-2 for the parts outside the CDR3, the full variable domain is DGGITQSPKYLFRKEGQNVTLSCEQNLNHDAMYWYRQDPGQGLRLIYYSQIVNDFQKGDIAEGYSVSREKKESFPLTVTSAQKNPTAFYLCASSMGQSSNYGYTFGSGTRLTVV.

V is TRBV7-8 and J is TRBJ2-2; TRBD2 agrees at 16 bases. CDR3 length: 16 residues. CDR1 SGHVS and CDR2 FQNEAQ come from the germline V gene. The junction had 3 bases not matched to a gene; V was cut back by 5 bases and J by 6 bases. The CDR3, as DNA: TGTGCCAGCAGCAAGGGACTAGCGGGGGGGGCCGGGGAGCTGTTTTTT. Encoded protein: CASSKGLAGGAGELFF.

The genes are TRBV27 and TRBJ2-1, with 8 bases lining up with TRBD1. CDR3 size: 13 residues. V shed 4 bases, J shed 7 bases, and the junction held 3 bases outside the gene matches. Germline CDR1 MNHEY, CDR2 SMNVEV (reference sequence). CDR3 coding DNA: TGTGCCAGCAGTTCGCGACAGGGGAATGAGCAGTTCTTC. This encodes CASSSRQGNEQFF.

The CDR3 loop reads CASSKLAGVGETQYF. CDR3 DNA sequence: TGTGCCAGCAGCAAACTAGCGGGGGTGGGAGAGACCCAGTACTTC. The chain recombines TRBV7-6 with TRBJ2-5, with 11 bases lining up with TRBD2. The trim removed 5 bases at V and 4 bases at J, leaving 6 bases unmatched. The CDR3 contains 15 residues. CDR1 and CDR2 (germline): SGHVS, FNYEAQ.

V usage is TRBV28 and J usage is TRBJ1-2; D might be TRBD1 (5 bases). Looked up from germline, CDR1 is MDHEN and CDR2 is SYDVKM. The CDR3 has 15 residues. The V and J ends lost 3 bases and 4 bases respectively, with 15 bases between them. CDR3 DNA: TGTGCCAGCAGTTTTTCCCAGGGCTCCTTCTATGGCTACACCTTC. Encoded protein: CASSFSQGSFYGYTF.

Note on this clone: This specimen includes other DNA sequences encoding the same CDR3. The chain couples TRBV7-9 to TRBJ2-5; D remains unclear. The CDR3 runs 12 residues. Germline V lookup: CDR1 SEHNR, CDR2 FQNEAQ (reference sequence). V was shortened by 1 base and J by 2 bases, with 2 bases between the two germline ends. CDR3 sequence: CASSLVQETQYF. CDR3 in DNA: TGTGCCAGCAGCTTAGTACAAGAGACCCAGTACTTC.

The rearrangement uses TRBV18 and TRBJ1-6; D gene unclear. This CDR3 spans 13 amino acids. CDR1 KGHSH and CDR2 LQKENI come from the germline V gene. The V and J ends lost 2 bases and 6 bases respectively, with 5 bases between them. This CDR3 is CASSPGSNSPLHF. The CDR3 DNA is TGTGCCAGCTCACCAGGGTCTAATTCACCCCTCCACTTT.

V is TRBV10-1 and J is TRBJ2-7, with TRBD1 matching 12 bases. The ends lost 6 bases at V and 7 bases at J; junction bases unmatched: 16. Looked up from germline, CDR1 is WNHNN and CDR2 is SYGVQD (reference sequence). This CDR3 is 17 amino acids long. The CDR3 reads CASSSTLPGQGAREQYF. The DNA for the CDR3 is TGCGCCAGCAGCTCAACACTACCGGGACAGGGGGCGCGGGAGCAGTACTTC.

The chain carries TRBV11-1 and TRBJ2-1; no clear D gene. There are 15 residues in the CDR3. Germline assignment: CDR1 SGHAT and CDR2 FQDESV (reference sequence). Trimming shortened V by 4 bases and J by 4 bases, and 14 bases separated the two germline ends. The chain's CDR3 is CASSSVLVVYNEQFF. The CDR3 DNA sequence: TGTGCCAGCAGCTCCGTTTTGGTGGTATACAATGAGCAGTTCTTC.

This clone was seen a handful of times. This chain's CDR3 is CASRKPQGMNTEAFF. The CDR3 nucleotides read TGCGCCAGCAGGAAGCCCCAGGGCATGAACACTGAAGCTTTCTTT. The chain has TRBV4-1 and TRBJ1-1, with D possibly matching TRBD1 (5 bases). The germline V gene has CDR1 MGHRA and CDR2 YSYEKL. The V end was cut by 6 bases, the J end by 0 bases, with 14 bases between. The length of the CDR3 is 15 residues.

The chain joins TRBV29-1 to TRBJ2-7; weak D call: TRBD2 (5 bases). CDR1 and CDR2 from the germline V gene are SQVTM and ANQGSEA. Trimming shortened V by 7 bases and J by 0 bases, and 10 bases separated the two germline ends. The CDR3 is 12 amino acids. The CDR3 sequence: CSGTSSSYEQYF. As DNA, the CDR3 is TGCAGCGGGACTTCCAGCTCCTACGAGCAGTACTTC.

The chain joins TRBV19 to TRBJ1-1, with TRBD1 matching 9 bases. V was clipped by 1 base and J by 5 bases; unmatched bases: 5. Looked up from germline, CDR1 is LNHDA and CDR2 is SQIVND (reference sequence). The CDR3 consists of 15 residues. As DNA, the CDR3 is TGTGCCAGTAGTATAGCCGGACAGGGGAGGACTGAAGCTTTCTTT. It encodes CASSIAGQGRTEAFF.

This clone has a single count. V gene TRBV5-1 combines with J gene TRBJ1-4; D is unclear. This CDR3 has 12 residues. The ends were cut back, 3 bases at V and 5 bases at J, with 5 bases in the middle. Germline lookup yields CDR1 SGHRS and CDR2 YFSETQ. Written as DNA, the CDR3 is TGCGCCAGCAGCTCCCAAAATGAAAAACTGTTTTTT. It codes for CASSSQNEKLFF.

The CDR3 protein is CSAGPREDTQYF. The CDR3 nucleotides are TGCAGCGCGGGACCCAGGGAAGATACGCAGTATTTT. The chain uses TRBV29-1 and TRBJ2-3, with D perhaps being TRBD1 or TRBD2 (5 bases each). The germline CDR1 and CDR2 sequences are SQVTM and ANQGSEA. The CDR3 has 12 residues. V was cut by 7 bases and J by 5 bases, with 13 bases left in between.

This clone has just one count. The chain combines TRBV18 with TRBJ1-4; D is possibly TRBD1 (6 bases). The length of the CDR3 is 15 residues. The V gene's germline CDR1 is KGHSH and CDR2 LQKENI. Trimming took off 3 bases at V and 8 bases at J, with 16 bases between the two ends. The DNA of the CDR3 is TGTGCCAGCTCACCCGCGACAGGATGGGAAGAAAAACTGTTTTTT. As protein: CASSPATGWEEKLFF.

The sample holds one count of this clone. The chain has TRBV5-1 and TRBJ2-1; 11 bases map to TRBD2. Germline trimming cut 3 bases from V and 3 bases from J; bases unmatched to any gene: 5. Germline-derived CDR1 and CDR2 are SGHRS and YFSETQ. The CDR3 runs 16 residues. Here the CDR3 reads CASSYGLAGNYNEQFF. The CDR3 DNA reads TGCGCCAGCAGCTACGGACTAGCGGGCAACTACAATGAGCAGTTCTTC.

The chain joins TRBV11-3 to TRBJ1-5, with unresolved D. CDR1 and CDR2 from the germline V gene are SGHNT and YENEEA. The CDR3 has 15 amino acids. The V end was cut by 7 bases, the J end by 0 bases, with 13 bases between. CDR3 in amino acids: CASMQKGLSNQPQHF. The CDR3 region has the DNA TGTGCCAGCATGCAGAAAGGGCTTAGCAATCAGCCCCAGCATTTT.

The chain combines TRBV10-3 with TRBJ2-5; 13 positions agree with TRBD2. V was pared by 10 bases and J by 4 bases, with 3 bases of the junction left unmatched. In germline, CDR1 is ENHRY, CDR2 SYGVKD. The CDR3 spans 13 residues. This chain's CDR3 is CATRTSGRETQYF. In nucleotides, the CDR3 is TGTGCCACCCGGACTAGCGGGAGAGAGACCCAGTACTTC.

The chain has TRBV15 and TRBJ1-4, with D uncertain. V was clipped by 1 base and J by 8 bases, with 8 bases between them. There are 13 residues in the CDR3. CDR1 and CDR2 from the germline V gene are LNHNV and YYDKDF (reference sequence). This CDR3 is CATSRGPAEKLFF. CDR3 in DNA: TGTGCCACCAGCAGAGGGCCCGCAGAAAAACTGTTTTTT.

CDR3 nucleotides: TGTGCCAGCAGCGGTCCCCGAACTGAAGCTTTCTTT. It specifies CASSGPRTEAFF. This chain joins TRBV9 and TRBJ1-1; no reliable D call. V lost 3 bases to trimming and J lost 5 bases, with 8 bases between them. This CDR3 region has 12 residues. Germline V gene data show CDR1 as SGDLS and CDR2 as YYNGEE. Full variable domain (missing parts from reference TRBV9 and TRBJ1-1): DSGVTQTPKHLITATGQRVTLRCSPRSGDLSVYWYQQSLDQGLQFLIQYYNGEERAKGNILERFSAQQFPDLHSELNLSSLELGDSALYFCASSGPRTEAFFGQGTRLTVV.